This T cell receptor (beta chain) was captured in a study of regulatory T cells in long-lasting Graves disease. Time point reported: newly diagnosed GD, antithyroid drugs for less than 3 months. From PBMCs, RNA was extracted and then used to make the TCR library. This clonotype was picked up many times. To make TCR beta libraries, researchers used iRepertoire HTBI primers and Arm-PCR of CDR3 regions. TCRdb ran MiXCR on the multiplex PCR reads and lists one entry per CDR3 protein. The sample holds around 420,000 distinct CDR3 sequences, 15% to 17% seen once. The length of the CDR3 is 21 residues. Germline CDR1 reads MNHNS; CDR2 reads SASEGT. V lost 6 bases and J lost 0, with 27 bases in between.

The TCR was taken from a female donor with Graves disease. The sequences come from peripheral blood mononuclear cells (PBMCs), collected at new diagnosis, from a patient treated with antithyroid drugs. This chain joins TRBV6-1 and TRBJ2-6; possibly TRBD2 for D (7 bases). CDR3 nucleotide sequence: TGTGCCAGCAGCGATATCTGGGAGGGACAAAAGTACTACTCTGGGGCCAACGTCCTGACTTTC. This codes for CASSDIWEGQKYYSGANVLTF.